This T cell receptor beta chain was profiled in a study of blood T cell repertoires in COVID-19. Study overall: In each case, the material was cDNA or gDNA derived from T cells, B-cell-depleted T cells, or PBMCs.

Germline V gene sequence: CDR1 SGHRS, CDR2 YFSETQ. The J segment lost 5 bases and the V segment lost 5 bases, leaving 6 bases of the junction unmatched. The CDR3 loop spans 15 amino acids. This table comes from immunoSEQ multiplex PCR, and its TCRdb copy is limited to in-frame clones, with some not included. The sample has around 49,000 clones; around 80% are singletons. Cohort allocation depended upon clinical history that participants reported. Sequenced input: PBMCs or T cells enriched from blood (not recorded which). The chain has TRBV5-1 and TRBJ1-6; TRBD1 agrees at 8 bases. This clonotype was sampled from a woman in her forties or fifties with acute COVID-19. The DNA of the CDR3 is TGCGCCAGCAGTCTCCGGGACAGGAATAATTCACCCCTCCACTTT. As protein: CASSLRDRNNSPLHF.